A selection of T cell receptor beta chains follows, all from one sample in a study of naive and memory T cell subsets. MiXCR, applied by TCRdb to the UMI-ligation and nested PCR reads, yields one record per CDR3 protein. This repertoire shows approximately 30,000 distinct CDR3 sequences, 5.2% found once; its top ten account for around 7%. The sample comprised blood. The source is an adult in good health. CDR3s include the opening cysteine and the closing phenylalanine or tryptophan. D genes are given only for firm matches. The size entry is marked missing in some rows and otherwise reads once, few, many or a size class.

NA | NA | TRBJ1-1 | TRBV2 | CASNQGNTEAFF | TGTGCCAGCAATCAGGGTAACACTGAAGCTTTCTTT
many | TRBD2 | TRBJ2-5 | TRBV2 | CATRRGGFSQETQYF | TGTGCCACGCGGCGCGGGGGGTTTTCTCAAGAGACCCAGTACTTC
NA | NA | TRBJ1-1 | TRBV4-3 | CASSQEDSMNTEAFF | TGCGCCAGCAGCCAAGAAGACAGCATGAACACTGAAGCTTTCTTT
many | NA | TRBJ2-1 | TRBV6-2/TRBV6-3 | CASSHPAAGGYNEQFF | TGTGCCAGCAGTCACCCCGCAGCCGGAGGGTACAATGAGCAGTTCTTC
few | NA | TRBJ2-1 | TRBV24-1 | CATSGSLDTMGNEQFF | TGTGCCACCAGTGGGTCCCTAGACACCATGGGCAATGAGCAGTTCTTC
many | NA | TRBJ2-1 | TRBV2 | CASSQVDEQFF | TGTGCCAGCAGCCAGGTAGATGAGCAGTTCTTC
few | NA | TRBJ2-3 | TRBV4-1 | CASSPGLSGDTDTQYF | TGCGCCAGCAGCCCCGGACTAAGCGGAGACACAGATACGCAGTATTTT
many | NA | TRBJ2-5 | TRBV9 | CASSFGTLVQETQYF | TGTGCCAGCAGTTTCGGGACGCTAGTCCAAGAGACCCAGTACTTC
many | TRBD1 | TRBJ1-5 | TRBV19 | CASTPGQGSNQPQHF | TGTGCCAGTACACCGGGACAGGGTAGCAATCAGCCCCAGCATTTT
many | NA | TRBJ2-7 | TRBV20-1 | CSASDTMSSYEQYF | TGCAGTGCCTCAGACACTATGAGCTCCTACGAGCAGTACTTC
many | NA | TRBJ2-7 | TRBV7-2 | CASSLTSSEQYF | TGTGCCAGCAGCTTAACTAGCTCCGAGCAGTACTTC
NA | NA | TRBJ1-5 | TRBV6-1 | CASSLRTTQGPQHF | TGTGCCAGCAGTCTTCGGACAACCCAAGGGCCCCAGCATTTT
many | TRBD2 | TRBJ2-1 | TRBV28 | CASSRDTSGRSWDEQFF | TGTGCCAGCAGTCGCGATACTAGCGGGAGAAGCTGGGATGAGCAGTTCTTC
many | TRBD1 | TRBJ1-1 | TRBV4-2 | CASSRETGSNTEAFF | TGTGCCAGCAGCCGCGAGACAGGGTCGAACACTGAAGCTTTCTTT
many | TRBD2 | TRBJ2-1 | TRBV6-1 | CASRTGLARYNEQFF | TGTGCCAGCAGAACCGGACTAGCCCGATACAATGAGCAGTTCTTC
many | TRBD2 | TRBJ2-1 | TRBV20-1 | CSAFALAPFGSDEQFF | TGCAGTGCCTTCGCACTAGCGCCCTTCGGATCGGATGAGCAGTTCTTC
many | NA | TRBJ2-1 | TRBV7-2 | CASKWYSYNEQFF | TGTGCCAGCAAGTGGTACTCCTACAATGAGCAGTTCTTC
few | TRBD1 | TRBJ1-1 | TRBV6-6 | CASSYSTGGITEAFF | TGTGCCAGCAGTTACTCGACAGGGGGCATTACTGAAGCTTTCTTT
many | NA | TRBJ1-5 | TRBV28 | CASSSPASNQPQHF | TGTGCCAGCAGTTCGCCAGCTAGCAATCAGCCCCAGCATTTT
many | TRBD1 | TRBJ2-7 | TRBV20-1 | CSARADRGISYEQYF | TGCAGTGCTAGAGCCGACAGGGGAATTTCCTACGAGCAGTACTTC
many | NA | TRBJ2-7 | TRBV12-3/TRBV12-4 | CASSPSGPTAEQYF | TGTGCCAGCAGTCCCTCCGGACCCACGGCCGAGCAGTACTTC
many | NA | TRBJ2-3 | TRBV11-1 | CASSARGLASHTDTQYF | TGTGCCAGCAGCGCCCGGGGGCTAGCGTCCCACACAGATACGCAGTATTTT
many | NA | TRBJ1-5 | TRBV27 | CASRQWGGRNQPQHF | TGTGCCAGCAGACAGTGGGGAGGGCGGAATCAGCCCCAGCATTTT
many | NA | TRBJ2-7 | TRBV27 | CASSLRDPPYEQYF | TGTGCCAGCAGTTTGCGGGACCCCCCCTACGAGCAGTACTTC
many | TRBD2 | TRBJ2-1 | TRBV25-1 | CASSDPPGTRNGHEQFF | TGTGCCAGCAGTGACCCCCCCGGGACTAGAAACGGGCATGAGCAGTTCTTC
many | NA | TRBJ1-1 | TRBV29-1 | CSHTRDTEAFF | TGCAGCCACACGAGGGACACTGAAGCTTTCTTT
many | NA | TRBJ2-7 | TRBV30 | CAWKDQAYEQYF | TGTGCCTGGAAGGACCAGGCCTACGAGCAGTACTTC
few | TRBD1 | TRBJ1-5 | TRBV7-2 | CASSRQGGGEPQHF | TGTGCCAGCAGCCGACAGGGGGGAGGTGAGCCCCAGCATTTT
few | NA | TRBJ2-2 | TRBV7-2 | CASSSLGHTGELFF | TGTGCCAGCAGCTCTCTAGGACACACCGGGGAGCTGTTTTTT
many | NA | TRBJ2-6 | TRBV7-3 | CASSPRVANVLTF | TGTGCCAGCAGCCCCCGCGTGGCCAACGTCCTGACTTTC
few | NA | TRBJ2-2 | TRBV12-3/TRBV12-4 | CASSLEASTGELFF | TGTGCCAGCAGTTTAGAGGCGTCCACCGGGGAGCTGTTTTTT
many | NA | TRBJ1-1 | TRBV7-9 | CASSFFTSGTEAFF | TGTGCCAGCAGCTTCTTTACCTCAGGGACTGAAGCTTTCTTT
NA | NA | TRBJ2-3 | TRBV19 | CASSTQTGRTDTQYF | TGTGCCAGTAGTACCCAGACAGGACGCACAGATACGCAGTATTTT
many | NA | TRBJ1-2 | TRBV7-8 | CASSRLEGKGFYGYTF | TGTGCCAGCAGCCGTTTGGAAGGGAAGGGATTCTATGGCTACACCTTC
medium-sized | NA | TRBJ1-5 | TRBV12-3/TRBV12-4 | CASSLVRDSNQPQHF | TGTGCCAGCAGTTTAGTAAGAGATAGCAATCAGCCCCAGCATTTT
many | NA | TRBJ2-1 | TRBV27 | CASSLAGQGPYNEQFF | TGTGCCAGCAGTTTGGCGGGGCAGGGTCCCTACAATGAGCAGTTCTTC
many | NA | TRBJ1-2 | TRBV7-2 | CASSLGTPHYTF | TGTGCCAGCAGCTTAGGGACCCCCCACTACACCTTC